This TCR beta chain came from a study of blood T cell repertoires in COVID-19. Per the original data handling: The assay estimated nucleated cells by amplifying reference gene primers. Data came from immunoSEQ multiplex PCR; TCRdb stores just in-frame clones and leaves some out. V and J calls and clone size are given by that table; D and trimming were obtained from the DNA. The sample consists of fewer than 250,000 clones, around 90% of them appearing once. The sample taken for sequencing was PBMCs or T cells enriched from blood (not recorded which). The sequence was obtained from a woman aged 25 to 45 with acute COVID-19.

The CDR3 loop reads CASSWGKNYGYTF. The DNA for the CDR3 is TGTGCCAGCAGCTGGGGCAAGAACTATGGCTACACCTTC. The chain carries TRBV5-8 and TRBJ1-2; possible D gene TRBD1, 5 bases. Per the germline V gene, CDR1 is SGHTS and CDR2 is YDEGEE. Trimming cost V 3 bases and J 2 bases, with 8 bases left between them. The CDR3 totals 13 residues.